This TCR beta chain was found in a study of beta chain features in type 1 diabetes. Study observations and caveats: Shortening that was moderate but significant affected the TCRB CDR3s of Type 1 diabetes patients in all four CD4+ subsets.

Since all of the isolated RNA was reverse transcribed, expressed TCRB transcripts were what got sequenced. TCRdb's table, derived via immunoSEQ multiplex PCR, lists solely in-frame clones and lacks some. Of about 260,000 clones in the sample, 20% were seen once. Concerning this clone: The target antigen is unknown.

V was clipped by 6 bases and J by 4 bases; unmatched bases: 6. Germline V CDR1 and CDR2: SQVTM, ANQGSEA. This CDR3 spans 14 amino acids. The J gene is TRBJ2-7, the V gene TRBV29-1; 13 positions agree with TRBD2. Specimen: naive CD4+ T cells from blood. This receptor was obtained from a woman between 35 and 50 years old with type 1 diabetes. CDR3 in DNA: TGCAGCGTAAGACTAGCGGGAGGAGGGTACGAGCAGTACTTC. This gives the protein CSVRLAGGGYEQYF.